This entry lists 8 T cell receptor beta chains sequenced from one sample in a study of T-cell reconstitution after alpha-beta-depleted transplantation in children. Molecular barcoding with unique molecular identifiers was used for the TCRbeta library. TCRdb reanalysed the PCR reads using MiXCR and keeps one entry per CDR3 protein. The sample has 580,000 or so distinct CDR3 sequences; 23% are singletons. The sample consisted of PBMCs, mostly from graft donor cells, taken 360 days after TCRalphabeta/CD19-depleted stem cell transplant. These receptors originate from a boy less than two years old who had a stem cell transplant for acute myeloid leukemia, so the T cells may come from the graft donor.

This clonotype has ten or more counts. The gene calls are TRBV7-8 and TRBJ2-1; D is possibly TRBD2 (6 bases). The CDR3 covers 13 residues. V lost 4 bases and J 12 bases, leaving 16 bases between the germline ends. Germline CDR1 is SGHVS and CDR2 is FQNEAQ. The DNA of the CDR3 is TGTGCCAGCAGCTACATCCCCGGGGAGGTGCAGTTCTTC. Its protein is CASSYIPGEVQFF.

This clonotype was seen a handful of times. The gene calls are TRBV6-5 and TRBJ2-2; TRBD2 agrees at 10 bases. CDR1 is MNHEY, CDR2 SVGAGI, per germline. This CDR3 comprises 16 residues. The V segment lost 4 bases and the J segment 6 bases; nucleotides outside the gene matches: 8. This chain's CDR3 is CASSSLGLARSGELFF. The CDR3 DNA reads TGTGCCAGCAGTTCCCTGGGACTAGCGCGGTCCGGGGAGCTGTTTTTT.

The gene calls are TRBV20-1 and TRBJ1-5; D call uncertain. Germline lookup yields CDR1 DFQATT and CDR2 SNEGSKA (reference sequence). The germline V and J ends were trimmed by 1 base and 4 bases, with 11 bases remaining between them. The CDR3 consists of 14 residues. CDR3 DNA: TGCAGTGCTAGAGGCCTTAAGTTAAATCAGCCCCAGCATTTT. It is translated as CSARGLKLNQPQHF.

CDR3 in amino acids: CAWRIQGSEAFF. The CDR3 nucleotides are TGTGCCTGGAGAATCCAGGGAAGTGAAGCTTTCTTT. The chain carries TRBV30 and TRBJ1-1; TRBD1 is a possible D gene (5 bases). The V gene's germline CDR1 is GTSNPN and CDR2 SVGIG (reference sequence). The CDR3 length is 12 residues. V was shortened by 3 bases and J by 7 bases, with 12 bases between the two germline ends.

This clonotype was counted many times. CDR3 region: CSVGRSGTGELFF. The CDR3 nucleotides read TGCAGCGTTGGACGGTCTGGCACCGGGGAGCTGTTTTTT. V and J are TRBV29-1 and TRBJ2-2; D remains unclear. Germline-derived CDR1 and CDR2 are SQVTM and ANQGSEA. This CDR3 spans 13 amino acids. Trimming removed 4 bases at V and 4 bases at J, with 10 bases between.

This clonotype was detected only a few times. CDR3 sequence: CSVVADPREQYF. CDR3 DNA sequence: TGCAGCGTTGTTGCAGACCCTAGGGAGCAGTACTTC. The chain employs TRBV29-1 and TRBJ2-7; D is uncertain. The CDR3 runs 12 residues. The germline V and J ends were trimmed by 4 bases and 7 bases, with 14 bases remaining between them. In germline, CDR1 is SQVTM, CDR2 ANQGSEA.

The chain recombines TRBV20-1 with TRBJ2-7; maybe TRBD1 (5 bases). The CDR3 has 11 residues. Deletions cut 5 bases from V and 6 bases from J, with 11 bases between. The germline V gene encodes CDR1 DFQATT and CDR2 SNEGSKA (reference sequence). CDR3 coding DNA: TGCAGTGCTTCAGGGTTAACCGAGCAGTACGTC. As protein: CSASGLTEQYV.

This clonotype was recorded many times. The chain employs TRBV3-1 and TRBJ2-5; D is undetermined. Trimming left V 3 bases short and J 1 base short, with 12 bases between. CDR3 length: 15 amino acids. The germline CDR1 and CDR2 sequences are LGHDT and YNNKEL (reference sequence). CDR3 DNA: TGTGCCAGCAGCCACACGGGCTCCTTCCAAGAGACCCAGTACTTC. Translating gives CASSHTGSFQETQYF.